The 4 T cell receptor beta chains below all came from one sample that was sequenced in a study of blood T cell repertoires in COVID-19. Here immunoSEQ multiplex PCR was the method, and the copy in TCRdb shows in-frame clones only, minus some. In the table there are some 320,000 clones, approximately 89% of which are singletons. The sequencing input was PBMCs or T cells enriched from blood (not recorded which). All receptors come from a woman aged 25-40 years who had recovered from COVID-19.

The CDR3 DNA sequence: TGTGCCAGCAGTACTGACAGGCTATGGACGGAGACCCAGTACTTC. It is translated as CASSTDRLWTETQYF. The chain is built from TRBV6-1 and TRBJ2-5; D is possibly TRBD1 (6 bases). Trimming removed 5 bases from V and 5 bases from J, with 18 bases in between. This CDR3 comprises 15 residues. The germline CDR1 and CDR2 sequences are MNHNS and SASEGT.

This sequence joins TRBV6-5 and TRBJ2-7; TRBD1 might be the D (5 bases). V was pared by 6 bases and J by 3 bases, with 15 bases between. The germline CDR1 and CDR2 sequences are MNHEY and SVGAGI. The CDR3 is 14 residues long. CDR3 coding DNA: TGTGCCAGCAGGCGCCAGGGAAAGCTCTACGAGCAGTACTTC. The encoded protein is CASRRQGKLYEQYF.

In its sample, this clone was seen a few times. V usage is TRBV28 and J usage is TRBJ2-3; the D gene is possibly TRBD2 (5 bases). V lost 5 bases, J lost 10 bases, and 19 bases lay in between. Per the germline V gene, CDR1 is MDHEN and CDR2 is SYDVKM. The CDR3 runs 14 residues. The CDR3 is CASSPPEESSAQYF. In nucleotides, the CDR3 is TGTGCCAGCAGTCCGCCGGAGGAGTCCTCTGCGCAGTATTTT.

CDR3 loop: CASRLDRDYSGNTIYF. CDR3 DNA: TGTGCAAGTCGCTTAGACAGGGACTACTCTGGAAACACCATATATTTT. J is TRBJ1-3 and V is TRBV12-2. TRBV12-2 is an annotated pseudogene. CDR3 length: 16 amino acids.